This passage covers 32 T cell receptor beta chains from one sample sequenced in a study of siplizumab effects on memory and regulatory T cells. Here immunoSEQ multiplex PCR was the method, and the copy in TCRdb shows in-frame clones only, minus some. This sample has over 70,000 clones; just under 90% occur once, and the top ten carry 15%. The sequencing sample was made of CD4+ T cells sorted from blood. These receptors were obtained from a human donor in good health.

This chain links TRBV11-2 with TRBJ2-7; D uncertain. V shed 5 bases and J shed 0 bases, with 11 bases lying between them. The germline V gene encodes CDR1 SGHAT and CDR2 FQNNGV. This CDR3 is built from 14 residues. The CDR3 protein is CASSPGPGSYEQYF. CDR3 bases: TGTGCCAGCAGCCCCGGACCGGGCTCCTACGAGCAGTACTTC.

The rearrangement uses TRBV7-9 and TRBJ2-7; 9 bases align to TRBD2. Germline V gives CDR1 SEHNR, CDR2 FQNEAQ (reference sequence). V dropped 5 bases and J dropped 1; count of bases not matched to a gene: 6. The CDR3 runs to 15 residues. Here the CDR3 DNA reads TGTGCCAGCAGCCCAGGCCTAGCGGGGTCCTACGAGCAGTACTTC. This sequence encodes CASSPGLAGSYEQYF.

This chain connects TRBV10-1 to TRBJ2-3, with TRBD2 matching 15 bases. After removal of 6 bases from V and 3 bases from J, the junction contained 1 base not matched to a gene. The CDR3 length is 15 residues. The germline CDR1 and CDR2 sequences are WNHNN and SYGVQD (reference sequence). CDR3 in DNA: TGCGCCAGCAGGGGGACTAGCGGGAGGACAGATACGCAGTATTTT. Translating it yields CASRGTSGRTDTQYF.

The rearrangement links TRBV6-5 to TRBJ1-2, with D possibly being TRBD1 (5 bases). Trimming left V 7 bases short and J 7 bases short, with 10 bases between. The CDR3 contains 11 residues. The germline gives CDR1 MNHEY, CDR2 SVGAGI. CDR3 amino acids: CASKATGGYTF. CDR3 nucleotide sequence: TGTGCCAGCAAGGCCACAGGTGGCTACACCTTC.

This rearrangement joins TRBV2 to TRBJ1-5; no clear D. V lost 2 bases and J lost 5, with 10 bases in between. Germline lookup yields CDR1 SNHLY and CDR2 FYNNEI. This CDR3 has 14 residues. The CDR3 here is CASSEMVGDQPQHF. CDR3 sequence (DNA): TGTGCCAGCAGTGAAATGGTGGGAGATCAGCCCCAGCATTTT.

The gene calls are TRBV18 and TRBJ2-2; 8 bases are a match to TRBD1. The germline V gene has CDR1 KGHSH and CDR2 LQKENI. V lost 3 bases, J lost 0 bases, and 3 bases stayed unmatched. The CDR3 is made up of 16 amino acids. The CDR3 loop reads CASSPWTGTNTGELFF. CDR3 DNA sequence: TGTGCCAGCTCACCGTGGACAGGGACGAACACCGGGGAGCTGTTTTTT.

V usage is TRBV6-1 and J usage is TRBJ1-2; tentative D call: TRBD1 (6 bases). The CDR3 runs to 14 residues. V lost 4 bases to trimming and J lost 2 bases, with 11 bases between them. Germline-derived CDR1 and CDR2 are MNHNS and SASEGT. This CDR3 is CASSVGRGNYGYTF. CDR3 nucleotides: TGTGCCAGCAGTGTCGGGAGGGGGAACTATGGCTACACCTTC.

This chain links TRBV2 with TRBJ2-3, with D perhaps matching TRBD1 (6 bases). Germline loops: CDR1 SNHLY, CDR2 FYNNEI. The CDR3 is made up of 11 amino acids. The V gene lost 10 bases and the J gene lost 11 bases, with 16 bases spanning the gap. In DNA form, the CDR3 reads TGTGCCACTTCCAGGGGTGGTGGGCAGTATTTT. Protein sequence: CATSRGGGQYF.

V and J are TRBV5-4 and TRBJ2-1; TRBD1 or TRBD2 may be the D gene (6 bases each). Germline CDR1 SGHNT, CDR2 YYREEE (reference sequence). With 4 bases removed from V and 2 bases from J, the gap between germline ends came to 16 bases. The CDR3 loop spans 16 amino acids. CDR3: CASSQEGRGTYNEQFF. The CDR3 DNA follows: TGTGCCAGCAGCCAGGAGGGCAGGGGAACCTACAATGAGCAGTTCTTC. The complete variable domain, with remaining parts taken from reference TRBV5-4 and TRBJ2-1, reads ETGVTQSPTHLIKTRGQQVTLRCSSQSGHNTVSWYQQALGQGPQFIFQYYREEENGRGNFPPRFSGLQFPNYSSELNVNALELDDSALYLCASSQEGRGTYNEQFFGPGTRLTVL.

This chain links TRBV30 with TRBJ2-1, with 10 positions matching TRBD2. CDR1 and CDR2 from the germline V gene are GTSNPN and SVGIG (reference sequence). J was trimmed by 2 bases and V by 4 bases; bases with no gene match: 2. The CDR3 is 14 residues long. For the CDR3, the DNA is TGTGCCTGGACTAGCGGGAGCGCCTACAATGAGCAGTTCTTC. It codes for CAWTSGSAYNEQFF. Supplemented by reference TRBV30 and TRBJ2-1, the full variable domain reads SQTIHQWPATLVQPVGSPLSLECTVEGTSNPNLYWYRQAAGRGLQLLFYSVGIGQISSEVPQNLSASRPQDRQFILSSKKLLLSDSGFYLCAWTSGSAYNEQFFGPGTRLTVL.

This chain joins TRBV6-5 and TRBJ2-7, with D possibly TRBD2 on 6 matching bases. The CDR3 covers 15 residues. Trimming took 6 bases from V and 1 from J, leaving 16 bases between them. From germline, CDR1 is MNHEY and CDR2 SVGAGI. CDR3 sequence: CASSRTRDSSYEQYF. In nucleotides, the CDR3 is TGTGCCAGCAGCCGCACCCGGGACTCTTCCTACGAGCAGTACTTC.

In this sample, this clone turned up once. The chain is built from TRBV21-1 and TRBJ2-5; the DNA was not used to check the table's D call, TRBD1. TRBV21-1 is a pseudogene. The CDR3 runs to 13 residues. The CDR3 protein is CASSMGAPGTQYF. The DNA of the CDR3 is TGTGCCAGCAGCATGGGGGCCCCAGGGACCCAGTACTTC.

J is TRBJ2-1 and V is TRBV4-1; 13 positions match TRBD2. The CDR3 sequence is 16 residues long. V trimming: 4 bases; J trimming: 4 bases; junction bases outside the gene matches: 4. Germline CDR1 reads MGHRA; CDR2 reads YSYEKL. Here the CDR3 DNA reads TGCGCCAGCAGCCGCGGGGGACTAGCGGGATACAATGAGCAGTTCTTC. Translating gives CASSRGGLAGYNEQFF.

The chain employs TRBV19 and TRBJ2-2; 7 bases fit TRBD1. Germline trimming cut 6 bases from V and 1 base from J; bases unmatched to any gene: 5. The CDR3 runs to 15 residues. Per germline, CDR1 LNHDA and CDR2 SQIVND (reference sequence). The CDR3 DNA sequence: TGTGCCAGTAGACCCGACAGGGTGAACACCGGGGAGCTGTTTTTT. It specifies CASRPDRVNTGELFF.

The rearrangement joins TRBV29-1 to TRBJ1-5; TRBD1 agrees at 8 bases. Germline V lookup: CDR1 SQVTM, CDR2 ANQGSEA. V shed 5 bases and J 0 bases; nucleotides not matched to a gene: 3. This CDR3 has 14 amino acids. The CDR3 nucleotides read TGCAGCGTTCGTGGACAGGGTAGCAATCAGCCCCAGCATTTT. This sequence encodes CSVRGQGSNQPQHF.

The DNA for the CDR3 is TGCGCCAGCAGCTTGCAACCATTTGAAGCTTTCTTT. The encoded protein is CASSLQPFEAFF. The V gene is TRBV5-1, the J gene TRBJ1-1; D ambiguous. V gave up 1 base and J gave up 7 bases, with 8 bases separating them. The CDR3 contains 12 residues. CDR1 is SGHRS and CDR2 is YFSETQ in the germline V gene.

This clone occurred a few times. The V gene is TRBV14, the J gene TRBJ2-1; maybe TRBD2 (5 bases). Germline V CDR1 and CDR2: SGHDN, FVKESK. CDR3 length: 17 residues. V shed 1 base and J shed 6 bases, with 19 bases lying between them. The CDR3 bases are TGTGCCAGCAGCCAAGGCATTTGGGTGGCTAGCCCCAATGAGCAGTTCTTC. This gives the protein CASSQGIWVASPNEQFF.

J is TRBJ1-3 and V is TRBV18; D not certain. Germline V CDR1 and CDR2: KGHSH, LQKENI. The CDR3 covers 15 residues. V shed 3 bases and J shed 0 bases, with 9 bases lying between them. The DNA of the CDR3 is TGTGCCAGCTCACCTAGGACCCCCTCTGGAAACACCATATATTTT. It yields the protein CASSPRTPSGNTIYF.

This clone was picked up one time. The chain has TRBV9 and TRBJ2-3; the D gene is possibly TRBD2 (5 bases). Trimming stripped 1 base from V and 5 bases from J, with 11 bases between. In germline, CDR1 is SGDLS, CDR2 YYNGEE. The CDR3 is 14 amino acids. The CDR3 bases are TGTGCCAGCAGCGTATTCCCCGGGGAAGATACGCAGTATTTT. This sequence encodes CASSVFPGEDTQYF.

This chain connects TRBV7-2 to TRBJ2-5; D call uncertain. Germline V gives CDR1 SGHTA, CDR2 FQGNSA. The V end was cut by 0 bases, the J end by 11 bases, with 13 bases between. This CDR3 region has 13 residues. In nucleotides, the CDR3 is TGTGCCAGCAGCTTAGCCGCTGCGAGTGGGCAGTACTTC. Encoded protein: CASSLAAASGQYF.

This clone was observed a handful of times. In DNA form, the CDR3 reads TGTGCCAGCAGTTCCCCGGCGGGGCGAAACTATGGCTACACCTTC. Translating it yields CASSSPAGRNYGYTF. The chain recombines TRBV28 with TRBJ1-2; the D gene is possibly TRBD1 (5 bases). The CDR3 is made up of 15 amino acids. Looked up from germline, CDR1 is MDHEN and CDR2 is SYDVKM. Trimming shortened V by 4 bases and J by 2 bases, and 14 bases separated the two germline ends.

This clone has only one observation. Other nucleotide sequences in the sample specify the same CDR3. The chain links TRBV29-1 to TRBJ2-5; D perhaps matches TRBD2 (6 bases). CDR1 SQVTM and CDR2 ANQGSEA come from the germline V gene. The CDR3 extends over 13 amino acids. Trimming shortened V by 3 bases and J by 6 bases, and 14 bases separated the two germline ends. The CDR3: CSVDGVGGQTQYF. Here the CDR3 DNA reads TGCAGCGTTGACGGGGTCGGGGGTCAGACCCAGTACTTC.

This sequence joins TRBV7-9 and TRBJ1-1; no clear D gene. There are 13 residues in the CDR3. V lost 5 bases, J lost 7 bases, and 14 bases lay in between. Germline lookup yields CDR1 SEHNR and CDR2 FQNEAQ (reference sequence). The CDR3 is CASSTRTQGEAFF. For the CDR3, the DNA is TGTGCCAGCAGCACACGGACTCAAGGTGAAGCTTTCTTT.

This chain links TRBV6-6 with TRBJ1-1; possibly TRBD1 for D (5 bases). This CDR3 has 15 residues. Germline CDR1 reads MNHNY; CDR2 reads SVGAGI (reference sequence). V was cut by 2 bases and J by 5 bases, with 15 bases left in between. This CDR3 reads CASSYAGGGMTEAFF. The CDR3 DNA is TGTGCCAGCAGTTACGCGGGGGGGGGTATGACTGAAGCTTTCTTT.

The chain has TRBV10-2 and TRBJ2-3; 9 positions agree with TRBD2. This CDR3 spans 14 amino acids. V lost 10 bases to trimming and J lost 0 bases; unmatched junction nucleotides: 5. CDR1 and CDR2 (germline): WSHSY, SAAADI. The CDR3 spells CATTSGPSTDTQYF. CDR3 bases: TGCGCCACCACTAGCGGGCCTAGCACAGATACGCAGTATTTT.

The rearrangement links TRBV5-1 to TRBJ2-1; 9 positions agree with TRBD1. J lost 7 bases, V lost 3 bases, and 8 bases had no gene match. The germline V gene has CDR1 SGHRS and CDR2 YFSETQ. The CDR3 runs 15 residues. The CDR3 region is CASSSEGTGWNEQFF. In nucleotides, the CDR3 is TGCGCCAGCAGCTCGGAGGGGACAGGGTGGAATGAGCAGTTCTTC.

The chain links TRBV29-1 to TRBJ2-1, with D unclear. In germline, CDR1 is SQVTM, CDR2 ANQGSEA. The germline V and J ends were trimmed by 2 bases and 1 base, with 0 bases remaining between them. The CDR3 totals 11 residues. CDR3 nucleotides: TGCAGCGTTGAATCCTACAATGAGCAGTTCTTC. Residues: CSVESYNEQFF.

This chain connects TRBV6-4 to TRBJ2-5; the match to TRBD2 covers 8 bases. The CDR3 spans 15 residues. The germline gives CDR1 MRHNA, CDR2 SNTAGT. V dropped 4 bases and J dropped 5; count of bases not matched to a gene: 9. The CDR3, as DNA: TGTGCCAGCAGTGCTTCCGGACTAGCACAGGAGACCCAGTACTTC. Translating gives CASSASGLAQETQYF.

The chain links TRBV19 to TRBJ2-5, with D hard to call. Germline V lookup: CDR1 LNHDA, CDR2 SQIVND (reference sequence). CDR3 length: 15 residues. V lost 6 bases and J lost 2, with 16 bases in between. The CDR3 sequence: CASRRSAVLQETQYF. CDR3 bases: TGTGCCAGTAGGAGATCGGCAGTTTTGCAAGAGACCCAGTACTTC.

The rearrangement links TRBV9 to TRBJ2-1, with 7 bases fitting TRBD2. Trimming removed 3 bases from V and 7 bases from J; junction bases left unmatched: 10. This CDR3 contains 15 residues. Germline V lookup: CDR1 SGDLS, CDR2 YYNGEE. The CDR3 sequence: CASSETAGRANEQFF. For the CDR3, the DNA is TGTGCCAGCAGCGAAACAGCGGGGAGGGCAAATGAGCAGTTCTTC.

This clone was seen just once. The chain couples TRBV5-1 to TRBJ2-5; a weak D match, TRBD1 (5 bases). Germline-derived CDR1 and CDR2 are SGHRS and YFSETQ. This CDR3 is 13 amino acids long. The germline V and J ends were trimmed by 0 bases and 7 bases, with 10 bases remaining between them. CDR3 DNA sequence: TGCGCCAGCAGCTTGGGGGGCGTGGGGACCCAGTACTTC. Its translation is CASSLGGVGTQYF.

V gene TRBV19 combines with J gene TRBJ2-3; TRBD1 or TRBD2 may be the D gene (7 bases each). Between the trimmed V and J ends, which lost 6 bases and 7 bases, there was a span of 20 bases. The germline V gene has CDR1 LNHDA and CDR2 SQIVND (reference sequence). The CDR3 spans 15 residues. The DNA for the CDR3 is TGTGCCAGTAGCCCACTGACAGGGAGGGGAAATACGCAGTATTTT. Its translation: CASSPLTGRGNTQYF. The entire variable domain, with the rest obtained from reference TRBV19 and TRBJ2-3, is as follows: DGGITQSPKYLFRKEGQNVTLSCEQNLNHDAMYWYRQDPGQGLRLIYYSQIVNDFQKGDIAEGYSVSREKKESFPLTVTSAQKNPTAFYLCASSPLTGRGNTQYFGPGTRLTVL.